This paragraph reports one TCR beta chain. TCRdb keeps only in-frame clones here, not all; method: immunoSEQ multiplex PCR. The sample records tens of thousands of clones, 75% to 95% being singletons. In germline, CDR1 is SGHTA, CDR2 FQGTGA. The CDR3 is 16 amino acids. The ends lost 4 bases at V and 4 bases at J; junction bases unmatched: 8. This sample is drawn from a study of T cell changes during pregnancy in multiple sclerosis. The V and J genes are TRBV7-3 and TRBJ2-1; 9 bases line up with TRBD1. The material was CD8+ T cells from peripheral blood mononuclear cells, obtained after pregnancy. This TCR was sampled from a female donor with multiple sclerosis, enrolled in a pregnancy study. CDR3 nucleotide sequence: TGTGCCAGCAGCTACTCCGGGACAGGGATTTACAATGAGCAGTTCTTC. It yields the protein CASSYSGTGIYNEQFF. The full variable domain, in which reference TRBV7-3 and TRBJ2-1 provide the parts outside the CDR3, is GAGVSQTPSNKVTEKGKYVELRCDPISGHTALYWYRQSLGQGPEFLIYFQGTGAADDSGLPNDRFFAVRPEGSVSTLKIQRTERGDSAVYLCASSYSGTGIYNEQFFGPGTRLTVL.